The rows below give T cell receptor beta chains drawn from one sample of a study of T-cell memory formation after mild COVID-19. Via MiXCR, TCRdb re-called the 5' RACE reads, giving one row per CDR3 protein. Here the sample spans about 84,000 distinct CDR3 sequences, roughly 13% being singletons. Sequenced sample: PBMCs or a T cell subset sorted from them (not recorded which). The receptors stem from an adult woman who had mild COVID-19 (a few samples of this study predate the infection). Cell type and time point are not known. Each CDR3 is given without its conserved first and last residue.

v_gene	j_gene	CDR3aa
TRBV12-3/TRBV12-4	TRBJ2-2	ASRAESNTGELF
TRBV7-9	TRBJ1-2	ASATGVTEEGYT
TRBV7-3	TRBJ1-5	ASSLDGQPQH
TRBV18	TRBJ2-7	ASSPNTPPYEQY
TRBV21-1	TRBJ1-2	ASSKGRDRYGYT
TRBV7-9	TRBJ2-5	ASSLVRSAETQY
TRBV12-3/TRBV12-4	TRBJ2-7	ASSPLPGEVGEQY
TRBV7-2	TRBJ2-5	ASSWDAGDQETQY
TRBV12-3/TRBV12-4	TRBJ2-7	ASSRVFYEQY
TRBV7-6	TRBJ2-3	ASSLPGPISTDTQY
TRBV9	TRBJ2-3	ASSAASGGADTQY
TRBV9	TRBJ2-7	ASSVGLPGQGSYEQY
TRBV11-3	TRBJ2-7	ASNFRGGDPEQY
TRBV12-3/TRBV12-4	TRBJ2-1	ASSWGAREQF
TRBV7-8	TRBJ1-3	ASSARTGTDTIY
TRBV9	TRBJ2-2	ASSSTTGHRPGELF
TRBV12-3/TRBV12-4	TRBJ2-7	ASSPQLNPPYEQY
TRBV27	TRBJ2-1	ASSLSPRESSYNEQF
TRBV6-4	TRBJ1-1	ASSDSGEAPSEAF
TRBV30	TRBJ1-5	ACSGIGNQPQH
TRBV7-9	TRBJ2-5	ASSLEIPPQETQY
TRBV5-1	TRBJ2-5	ASSLVGGNQETQY
TRBV15	TRBJ2-5	ATSPHRTSGRETQY
TRBV6-5	TRBJ2-5	ASSSLYQGTQY
TRBV27	TRBJ2-3	ASSRVNLDTQY
TRBV2	TRBJ2-7	ASLKRGSYEQY
TRBV7-8	TRBJ2-1	ASGSSGNNEQF
TRBV7-3	TRBJ2-1	ASSLDSAGANNEQF
TRBV12-3/TRBV12-4	TRBJ2-7	ASSDFYEQY
TRBV5-1	TRBJ2-7	ASSYLLAGGPEQY
TRBV29-1	TRBJ2-1	SVEFPSGIISGDTYNEQF
TRBV30	TRBJ2-5	AWSVLTAQETQY
TRBV4-1	TRBJ2-5	ASSQDRDGSGGFRETQY
TRBV5-1	TRBJ2-3	ASSLVPSGGISTDTQY
TRBV6-2/TRBV6-3	TRBJ2-3	ASSYWSLTDTQY
TRBV14	TRBJ1-6	ASSAGQNNSPLH
TRBV29-1	TRBJ2-1	SGGGNEQF